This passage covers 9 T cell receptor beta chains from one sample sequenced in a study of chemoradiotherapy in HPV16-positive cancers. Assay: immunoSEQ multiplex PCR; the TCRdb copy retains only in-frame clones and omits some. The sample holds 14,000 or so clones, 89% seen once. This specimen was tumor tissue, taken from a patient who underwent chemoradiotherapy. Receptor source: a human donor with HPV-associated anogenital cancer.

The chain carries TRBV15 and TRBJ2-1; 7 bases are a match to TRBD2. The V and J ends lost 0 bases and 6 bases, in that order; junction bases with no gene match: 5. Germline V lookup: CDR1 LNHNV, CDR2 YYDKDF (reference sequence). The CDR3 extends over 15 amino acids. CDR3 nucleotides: TGTGCCACCAGCAGAGAACGGGACTATCTCAATGAGCAGTTCTTC. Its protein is CATSRERDYLNEQFF.

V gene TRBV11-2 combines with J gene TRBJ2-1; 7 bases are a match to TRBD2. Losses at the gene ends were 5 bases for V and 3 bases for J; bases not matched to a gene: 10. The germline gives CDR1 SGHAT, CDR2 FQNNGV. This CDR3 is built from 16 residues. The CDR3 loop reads CASSPRLAGIYNEQFF. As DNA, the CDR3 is TGTGCCAGCAGCCCGAGACTAGCAGGGATCTACAATGAGCAGTTCTTC.

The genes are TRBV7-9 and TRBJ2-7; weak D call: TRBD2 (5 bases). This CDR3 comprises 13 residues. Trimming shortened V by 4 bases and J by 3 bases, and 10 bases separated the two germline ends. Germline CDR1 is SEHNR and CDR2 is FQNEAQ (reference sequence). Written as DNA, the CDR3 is TGTGCCAGCAGCTCGACTACACACTACGAGCAGTACTTC. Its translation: CASSSTTHYEQYF.

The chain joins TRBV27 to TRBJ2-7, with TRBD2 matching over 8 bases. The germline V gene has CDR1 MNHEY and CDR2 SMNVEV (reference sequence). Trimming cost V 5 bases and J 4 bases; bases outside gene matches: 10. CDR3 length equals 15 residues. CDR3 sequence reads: CASSITPGLVYEQYF. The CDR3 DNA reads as TGTGCCAGCAGTATAACGCCGGGACTAGTTTACGAGCAGTACTTC.

The CDR3 region has the DNA TGCGCCAGCAGCCCCGGCAGTGCGGGTGAAGCTTTCTTT. This encodes CASSPGSAGEAFF. This chain joins TRBV5-1 and TRBJ1-1; D gene uncertain. The CDR3 extends over 13 amino acids. V was clipped by 4 bases and J by 7 bases, with 14 bases between them. Per germline, CDR1 SGHRS and CDR2 YFSETQ. The variable domain in full, completed from reference TRBV5-1 and TRBJ1-1, reads KAGVTQTPRYLIKTRGQQVTLSCSPISGHRSVSWYQQTPGQGLQFLFEYFSETQRNKGNFPGRFSGRQFSNSRSEMNVSTLELGDSALYLCASSPGSAGEAFFGQGTRLTVV.

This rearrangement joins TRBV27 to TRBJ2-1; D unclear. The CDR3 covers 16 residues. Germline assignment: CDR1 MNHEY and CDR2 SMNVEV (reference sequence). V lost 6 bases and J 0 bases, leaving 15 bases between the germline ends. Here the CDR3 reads CASRPHIGTSYNEQFF. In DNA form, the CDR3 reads TGTGCCAGCAGACCCCACATCGGAACCTCCTACAATGAGCAGTTCTTC.

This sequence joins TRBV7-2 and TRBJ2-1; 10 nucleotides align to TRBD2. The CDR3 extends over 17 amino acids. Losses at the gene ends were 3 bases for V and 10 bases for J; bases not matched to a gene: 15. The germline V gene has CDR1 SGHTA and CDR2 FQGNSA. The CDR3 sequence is CASSFGLAGALFSEQFF. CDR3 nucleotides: TGTGCCAGCAGCTTCGGGCTAGCGGGAGCACTTTTCTCGGAGCAGTTCTTC. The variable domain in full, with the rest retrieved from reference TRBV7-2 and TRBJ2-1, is GAGVSQSPSNKVTEKGKDVELRCDPISGHTALYWYRQSLGQGLEFLIYFQGNSAPDKSGLPSDRFSAERTGGSVSTLTIQRTQQEDSAVYLCASSFGLAGALFSEQFFGPGTRLTVL.

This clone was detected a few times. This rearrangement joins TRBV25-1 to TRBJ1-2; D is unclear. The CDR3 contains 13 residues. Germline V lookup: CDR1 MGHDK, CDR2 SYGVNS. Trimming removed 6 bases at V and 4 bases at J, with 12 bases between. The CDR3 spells CASSDGPSYGYTF. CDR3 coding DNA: TGTGCCAGCAGCGACGGCCCATCCTATGGCTACACCTTC.

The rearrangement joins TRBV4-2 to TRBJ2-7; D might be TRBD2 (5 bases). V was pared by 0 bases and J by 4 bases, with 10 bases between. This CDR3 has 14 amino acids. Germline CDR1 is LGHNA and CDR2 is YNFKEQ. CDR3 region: CASSQDWTSYEQYF. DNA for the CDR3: TGTGCCAGCAGCCAAGATTGGACTTCATACGAGCAGTACTTC.